This T cell receptor (beta chain) was sequenced for a study of tumor and adjacent non-tumor tissue in lung cancer. Overall study context: On average, productive TCRbeta reads reached some 4.4 million per sample.

TCRbeta libraries were built with three rounds of nested PCR, modified from ARM-PCR. A single record per CDR3 protein comes from TCRdb applying MiXCR to the multiplex PCR reads. Of roughly 120,000 distinct CDR3 sequences listed, 84% are singletons. Regarding the study as a whole: Significantly higher TCR diversity was found in tumor than normal lung.

The CDR3 is 14 residues long. Germline CDR1 reads MNHEY; CDR2 reads SVGAGI. No cell sorting was done before RNA was extracted from the tissue. Chemotherapy-naive patients with new lung cancer underwent thoracic surgery in China, August–late 2014. As concerns this clonotype: What it recognizes is unknown. At one end the junction does not follow the germline gene, possibly because of a read error.

Sequenced: lung tumor tissue. The chain is built from TRBV6-5 and TRBJ1-2; D gene unclear. The sequence derives from a man aged 65-85 years with non-small cell lung cancer. CDR3 protein: CASNYSPPAESYTF. In nucleotides, the CDR3 is TGTGCCAGCAATTACTCTCCCCCCGCGGAGAGTTACACCTTC.